Listed below are T cell receptor beta chains from one sample, sequenced in a study of cytomegalovirus exposure and HLA in healthy donors. The assay was immunoSEQ multiplex PCR, and TCRdb's table has in-frame clones only and misses some. Among more than 110,000 clones listed, roughly 70% were seen once. The specimen sequenced was PBMCs. These receptors were obtained from a woman aged 60-75 years in good health and CMV-seropositive. CDR3s include the opening cysteine and the closing phenylalanine or tryptophan. Part of the rows lack a size; the others show once, few, many or a class for expanded clones.

size | J | V | CDR3
NA | TRBJ1-2 | TRBV2 | CASTHPRGRLGYTF
NA | TRBJ2-7 | TRBV7-9 | CASTPTGGKDEQYF
NA | TRBJ2-7 | TRBV5-1 | CASSLQGGDYEQYF
few | TRBJ1-1 | TRBV11-2 | CASTMNSAGTANTEAFF
NA | NA | TRBV6-5 | CASSYTGGEQYF
NA | TRBJ1-4 | TRBV19 | CAKIGDGANEKLFF
few | TRBJ2-1 | TRBV9 | CASSPGGSGSEGEQFF
few | TRBJ1-1 | TRBV6-6 | CASSLGGGTEAFF
NA | TRBJ2-7 | TRBV7-2 | CASSLTGQYEQYF
NA | TRBJ2-7 | TRBV5-1 | CASSRGQGAYEQYF
NA | TRBJ2-3 | TRBV5-1 | CASTNTDTQYF
NA | TRBJ2-7 | TRBV2 | CANRDRVAYEQYF
NA | TRBJ2-6 | TRBV10-3 | CAISSLAQVSGANVLTF
NA | TRBJ1-1 | TRBV11-3 | CASSGAMGAYTEAFF
once | TRBJ1-4 | TRBV6-5 | CASSRQGSINEKLFF
NA | TRBJ2-7 | TRBV10-2 | CASLDWMSRQYF
once | TRBJ2-1 | TRBV5-8 | CASSWGGFDEQFF
NA | TRBJ2-5 | TRBV4-1 | CASSLPGLAGGPGGETQYF
NA | TRBJ1-1 | TRBV27 | CASSLEQLGTEAFF
NA | TRBJ1-2 | TRBV6-1 | CASSDPKHPARGGYTF
once | TRBJ2-7 | TRBV7-2 | CASSLVGTSGSFEQYF
NA | TRBJ2-7 | TRBV7-7 | CASSFSAGDYEQYF
NA | TRBJ2-1 | TRBV10-3 | CAISALIGGGAREQFF
NA | TRBJ1-1 | TRBV2 | CARGTVSETEAFF
NA | TRBJ1-2 | TRBV5-1 | CASSSLLGVGYGYTF
NA | TRBJ2-7 | TRBV5-6 | CASSLTVPGEQYF
NA | TRBJ1-3 | TRBV7-6 | CASSLLGAGNTIYF
NA | TRBJ2-2 | TRBV11-2 | CASSSTSGLSGELFF
NA | TRBJ1-1 | TRBV18 | CASSTGGSEVEAFF
NA | TRBJ1-1 | TRBV28 | CASSSLRRGAYTEAFF
NA | TRBJ2-7 | TRBV18 | CASSQTSNTGEQYF
few | TRBJ1-1 | TRBV5-6 | CASSERGPAFF
NA | TRBJ2-2 | TRBV19 | CASKTGEVAGELFF
NA | TRBJ1-2 | TRBV6-5 | CASSPVDRDYGYTF
NA | TRBJ2-3 | TRBV7-3 | CASSAEGSGWNTQYF
NA | TRBJ2-1 | TRBV10-3 | CAIRGAGYNEQFF
NA | TRBJ1-2 | TRBV5-1 | CASSLGLQGVNGYTF
few | TRBJ2-5 | TRBV7-7 | CASSSGLRETQYF
NA | TRBJ1-2 | TRBV28 | CASSPQDRVYGYTF
few | TRBJ2-5 | TRBV7-9 | CASSLGDRLAETQYF
NA | TRBJ2-3 | TRBV28 | CASSLQGVGDTQYF
NA | TRBJ1-2 | TRBV28 | CASSFSRGLGGYTF
once | TRBJ2-2 | TRBV19 | CASSIRGQGTTGELFF
NA | TRBJ1-1 | TRBV5-8 | CASSLYPNTEAFF
NA | TRBJ1-1 | TRBV27 | CASSVRTGVWPEAFF
NA | TRBJ1-1 | TRBV5-4 | CASSLEARETEAFF
few | TRBJ2-4 | TRBV29-1 | CSVEDRGGVVKNIQYF